These 17 T cell receptor beta chains originate from one sample sequenced in a study of CD8 T cells in ankylosing spondylitis. TCRdb passed the 5' RACE reads through MiXCR, listing each CDR3 protein once. This table holds 100,000 to 150,000 distinct CDR3 sequences, roughly an eighth found once. Sequencing input: blood, either unsorted or a sorted T cell fraction (not recorded which). The source of these receptors is a female donor with ankylosing spondylitis or in good health (not recorded which).

This clonotype has a count of ten or more. The chain combines TRBV9 with TRBJ1-1; D is unclear. Germline values: CDR1 SGDLS, CDR2 YYNGEE. CDR3 length equals 15 residues. Trimming stripped 4 bases from V and 4 bases from J, with 17 bases between. The CDR3 DNA reads as TGTGCCAGCAGCCCCCGCCTCTTGGGAACCACTGAAGCTTTCTTT. This gives the protein CASSPRLLGTTEAFF.

Only a few counts were recorded for this clonotype. This chain connects TRBV7-9 to TRBJ1-3, with 8 bases identical to TRBD1. Germline V lookup: CDR1 SEHNR, CDR2 FQNEAQ (reference sequence). The CDR3 runs to 14 residues. The trim removed 5 bases at V and 6 bases at J, leaving 6 bases unmatched. CDR3 bases: TGTGCCAGCAGCGAAACCCAGGGGGCAAACACCATATATTTT. Translating gives CASSETQGANTIYF.

This clonotype was detected a few times. The V and J genes are TRBV7-2 and TRBJ1-2; 10 nucleotides agree with TRBD1. CDR3 length: 14 residues. From germline, CDR1 is SGHTA and CDR2 FQGNSA. With V trimmed by 3 bases and J by 6 bases, 4 bases remained unmatched. The CDR3 sequence: CASSLGTGVHGYTF. CDR3 nucleotides: TGTGCCAGCAGCTTGGGGACAGGGGTCCATGGCTACACCTTC.

The J gene is TRBJ2-5, the V gene TRBV28, with 8 bases aligning to TRBD1. The germline CDR1 and CDR2 sequences are MDHEN and SYDVKM. The CDR3 length is 14 residues. V was pared by 5 bases and J by 2 bases, with 4 bases of the junction left unmatched. CDR3 nucleotides: TGTGCCAGCAGTGTCGACAGGGGACAAGAGACCCAGTACTTC. As protein: CASSVDRGQETQYF. Looking up the rest from reference TRBV28 and TRBJ2-5 gives the full variable domain: DVKVTQSSRYLVKRTGEKVFLECVQDMDHENMFWYRQDPGLGLRLIYFSYDVKMKEKGDIPEGYSVSREKKERFSLILESASTNQTSMYLCASSVDRGQETQYFGPGTRLLVL.

The chain is built from TRBV10-3 and TRBJ2-7; perhaps TRBD2 as D (6 bases). CDR3 length: 12 amino acids. The V end was cut by 10 bases, the J end by 2 bases, with 12 bases between. Per the germline V gene, CDR1 is ENHRY and CDR2 is SYGVKD. CDR3 bases: TGTGCCAGCGGGAACTACCCCTACGAGCAGTACTTC. This sequence encodes CASGNYPYEQYF.

This clonotype was counted between two and nine times. The chain is built from TRBV3-1 and TRBJ2-3; D is unresolved. The CDR3 has 17 amino acids. Germline CDR1 is LGHDT and CDR2 is YNNKEL (reference sequence). Trimming took 0 bases from V and 2 from J, leaving 15 bases between them. DNA for the CDR3: TGTGCCAGCAGCCAAGACACACCTTGGAACCCCACAGATACGCAGTATTTT. The encoded protein is CASSQDTPWNPTDTQYF.

The gene calls are TRBV12-3 or TRBV12-4 and TRBJ2-1; TRBD2 agrees at 9 bases. Unmatched junction bases numbered 11, after V lost 2 bases and J lost 0 bases. This CDR3 spans 19 amino acids. CDR3 region: CASSLRGLAIRSSYNEQFF. CDR3 sequence (DNA): TGTGCCAGCAGTTTAAGAGGACTAGCGATCAGGAGCTCCTACAATGAGCAGTTCTTC.

This clonotype was picked up many times. V is TRBV7-8 and J is TRBJ1-5, with D unclear. The CDR3 length is 14 residues. V was trimmed by 6 bases and J by 4 bases, leaving 13 bases between them. Germline CDR1 reads SGHVS; CDR2 reads FQNEAQ. This CDR3 reads CASRSAGVNQPQHF. The CDR3 region has the DNA TGTGCCAGCAGGAGCGCCGGGGTAAATCAGCCCCAGCATTTT.

The CDR3 loop reads CATYNSGANVLTF. The CDR3 DNA reads as TGTGCCACCTATAACTCTGGGGCCAACGTCCTGACTTTC. The rearrangement uses TRBV5-6 and TRBJ2-6; D gene unclear. V lost 9 bases and J lost 0, with 7 bases in between. CDR1 and CDR2 from the germline V gene are SGHDT and YYEEEE. The CDR3 extends over 13 amino acids.

This clonotype was recorded at least ten times. The CDR3 DNA reads as TGCAGTGCTAGAGATTCTCAGCGGGGTTTCTTCAATGAGCAGTTCTTC. Its protein is CSARDSQRGFFNEQFF. V is TRBV20-1 and J is TRBJ2-1, with 7 bases aligning to TRBD2. With V trimmed by 0 bases and J by 6 bases, 11 bases remained unmatched. CDR3 length equals 16 residues. Per the germline V gene, CDR1 is DFQATT and CDR2 is SNEGSKA (reference sequence).

This chain uses TRBV12-3 or TRBV12-4 with TRBJ2-5, with 7 bases lining up with TRBD1. V dropped 5 bases and J dropped 9; count of bases not matched to a gene: 9. This CDR3 contains 13 residues. The CDR3 coding sequence is TGTGCCAGCAGTGGGACAGTAAGTGGGGCCCAGTACTTC. It encodes CASSGTVSGAQYF.

The sample holds a few counts of this clonotype. The genes are TRBV2 and TRBJ2-5; 7 nucleotides agree with TRBD1. The CDR3 runs 14 residues. V lost 3 bases, J lost 5 bases, and 6 bases stayed unmatched. Germline V gives CDR1 SNHLY, CDR2 FYNNEI. The CDR3 spells CASSDQGGWETQYF. The CDR3 DNA reads TGTGCCAGCAGTGATCAAGGGGGCTGGGAGACCCAGTACTTC.

This clonotype was counted a few times. The chain carries TRBV27 and TRBJ1-5; D might be TRBD1 (5 bases). This CDR3 has 15 residues. Germline loops: CDR1 MNHEY, CDR2 SMNVEV (reference sequence). Trimming cost V 5 bases and J 4 bases, with 15 bases left between them. In DNA, the CDR3 is TGTGCCAGCAGTCAAGCTCAGGGAGGAAATCAGCCCCAGCATTTT. Amino acid sequence: CASSQAQGGNQPQHF.

The chain employs TRBV7-2 and TRBJ2-3, with D tentatively TRBD1 or TRBD2 (6 bases each). Germline CDR1 and CDR2: SGHTA and FQGNSA. The CDR3 is made up of 17 amino acids. V was cut by 5 bases and J by 2 bases, with 20 bases left in between. The DNA for the CDR3 is TGTGCCAGCAGCCTGGGACTCCTCCCAGGGGCCACAGATACGCAGTATTTT. This translates into CASSLGLLPGATDTQYF.

This clonotype turned up a few times. This chain joins TRBV29-1 and TRBJ2-5; D possibly corresponds to TRBD1 (6 bases). CDR3 length: 14 residues. Looked up from germline, CDR1 is SQVTM and CDR2 is ANQGSEA. Between the trimmed V and J ends, which lost 7 bases and 5 bases, there was a span of 20 bases. The CDR3 DNA is TGCAGCGCCCGGGACACCAAAAATGGGGAGACCCAGTACTTC. As protein: CSARDTKNGETQYF.

This clonotype was detected many times. This chain connects TRBV9 to TRBJ2-3, with no clear D. Germline V gives CDR1 SGDLS, CDR2 YYNGEE. Trimming removed 6 bases at V and 0 bases at J, with 11 bases between. The CDR3 contains 14 residues. CDR3 loop: CASIRDPSTDTQYF. CDR3 nucleotide sequence: TGTGCCAGCATAAGGGATCCTAGCACAGATACGCAGTATTTT.

With regard to this clonotype: The junction does not match germline at one end; this may be a read error. The CDR3 is CSASKMTESQYF. Here the CDR3 DNA reads TGCAGTGCTAGTAAGATGACAGAGAGCCAGTACTTC. This rearrangement joins TRBV20-1 to TRBJ2-5; weak D call: TRBD1 (5 bases). Germline CDR1 is DFQATT and CDR2 is SNEGSKA (reference sequence). The CDR3 consists of 12 residues.